Presented here are 17 T cell receptor beta chains from one specimen sequenced in a study of cytomegalovirus exposure and HLA in healthy donors. 13 Jbeta primers and 60 Vbeta primers were used for the PCR. Profiled with immunoSEQ multiplex PCR; TCRdb holds only in-frame clones, not every one. The repertoire includes more than 130,000 clones, 76% of them detected once, and approximately 4% sits in the top ten. The sample consisted of PBMCs. The receptors stem from a man younger than 35 in good health and CMV-seronegative.

The rearrangement uses TRBV25-1 and TRBJ1-6; 7 nucleotides match TRBD1. V shed 9 bases and J 7 bases; nucleotides not matched to a gene: 9. The CDR3 has 14 residues. Germline loops: CDR1 MGHDK, CDR2 SYGVNS. The DNA of the CDR3 is TGTGCCAGTACAGGGGCGTGGGGAAATTCACCCCTCCACTTT. Translating gives CASTGAWGNSPLHF. Using reference TRBV25-1 and TRBJ1-6 for the parts outside the CDR3, the full variable domain is EADIYQTPRYLVIGTGKKITLECSQTMGHDKMYWYQQDPGMELHLIHYSYGVNSTEKGDLSSESTVSRIRTEHFPLTLESARPSHTSQYLCASTGAWGNSPLHFGNGTRLTVT.

This clone is a singleton in its sample. The chain uses TRBV4-2 and TRBJ2-7, with D possibly being TRBD1 (6 bases). Germline V lookup: CDR1 LGHNA, CDR2 YNFKEQ. V gave up 1 base and J gave up 0 bases, with 13 bases separating them. The CDR3 contains 16 residues. For the CDR3, the DNA is TGTGCCAGCAGCCAAGTCGTAGGACAGTCCTCCTACGAGCAGTACTTC. Amino acid sequence: CASSQVVGQSSYEQYF.

The V call is TRBV7-2, the J call TRBJ1-4, with 9 bases matching TRBD1. The CDR3 loop spans 16 amino acids. V shed 4 bases and J 5 bases; nucleotides not matched to a gene: 8. Looked up from germline, CDR1 is SGHTA and CDR2 is FQGNSA. CDR3 amino acids: CASSYHRDRANEKLFF. In DNA form, the CDR3 reads TGTGCCAGCAGCTACCACCGGGACAGGGCGAATGAAAAACTGTTTTTT.

As regards this clone: One end of the junction is discordant with germline, which a read error may explain. The chain employs TRBV18 and TRBJ1-2; weak D call: TRBD1 (6 bases). In germline, CDR1 is KGHSH, CDR2 LQKENI. The CDR3 length is 13 residues. The CDR3 DNA reads as TGTGCCAGCTCACCACCGGGACACTATGACTACACCTTC. Encoded protein: CASSPPGHYDYTF. Variable domain in full (rest from reference TRBV18 and TRBJ1-2): NAGVMQNPRHLVRRRGQEARLRCSPMKGHSHVYWYRQLPEEGLKFMVYLQKENIIDESGMPKERFSAEFPKEGPSILRIQQVVRGDSAAYFCASSPPGHYDYTFGSGTRLTVV.

This clone was recorded only once. The chain recombines TRBV28 with TRBJ2-3, with 9 bases lining up with TRBD1. The V gene's germline CDR1 is MDHEN and CDR2 SYDVKM. The CDR3 consists of 15 residues. J was trimmed by 3 bases and V by 4 bases; bases with no gene match: 5. The CDR3 region has the DNA TGTGCCAGCAGTTCCCCGGACAGGGGAACAGATACGCAGTATTTT. As protein: CASSSPDRGTDTQYF.

The chain recombines TRBV6-1 with TRBJ2-7, with 10 bases matching TRBD2. V lost 1 base, J lost 3 bases, and 3 bases stayed unmatched. This CDR3 is 15 amino acids long. Germline-derived CDR1 and CDR2 are MNHNS and SASEGT. As DNA, the CDR3 is TGTGCCAGCAGTGAAGGACTAGCGGGCTACTACGAGCAGTACTTC. This encodes CASSEGLAGYYEQYF.

The chain is built from TRBV11-2 and TRBJ2-5; 12 bases map to TRBD1. The CDR3 spans 14 residues. Germline trimming cut 9 bases from V and 5 bases from J; bases unmatched to any gene: 7. Germline V gene data show CDR1 as SGHAT and CDR2 as FQNNGV. The CDR3 spells CASGRDRGQETQYF. The CDR3, as DNA: TGTGCCAGTGGCCGGGACAGGGGGCAGGAGACCCAGTACTTC.

This rearrangement joins TRBV5-1 to TRBJ1-1; TRBD1 aligns across 7 bases. CDR1 is SGHRS, CDR2 YFSETQ, per germline. There are 14 residues in the CDR3. V trimming: 5 bases; J trimming: 3 bases; junction bases outside the gene matches: 7. CDR3 coding DNA: TGCGCCAGCAGACTGACAGGGCGGGACACTGAAGCTTTCTTT. Amino acid sequence: CASRLTGRDTEAFF.

The chain recombines TRBV4-1 with TRBJ2-7, with 14 nucleotides matching TRBD2. V was clipped by 0 bases and J by 2 bases; unmatched bases: 3. The germline V gene encodes CDR1 MGHRA and CDR2 YSYEKL. The CDR3 is 17 residues long. The CDR3, as DNA: TGCGCCAGCAGCCAAGACGGGACTAGCGGGAGTACCTACGAGCAGTACTTC. Amino acids: CASSQDGTSGSTYEQYF.

A single count supports this clone. This sequence joins TRBV11-3 and TRBJ1-1, with D hard to call. The germline gives CDR1 SGHNT, CDR2 YENEEA. V shed 1 base and J shed 3 bases, with 12 bases lying between them. This CDR3 is built from 15 residues. CDR3 nucleotides: TGTGCCAGCAGCTTAGTAACCACCCGGGACACTGAAGCTTTCTTT. Its protein product is CASSLVTTRDTEAFF.

About this clone: Other DNA sequences in this specimen translate into the identical CDR3. Here the CDR3 reads CASSLLGTEAFF. The CDR3 DNA reads TGTGCCAGCAGCCTACTGGGGACAGAAGCTTTCTTT. J is TRBJ1-1 and V is TRBV7-6; possible D gene TRBD1, 6 bases. The CDR3 has 12 residues. Germline CDR1 is SGHVS and CDR2 is FNYEAQ. Trimming pared 5 bases from V and 8 bases from J, leaving 12 bases between.

The genes are TRBV6-1 and TRBJ1-2; D gene uncertain. V was trimmed by 5 bases and J by 8 bases, leaving 15 bases between them. The V gene's germline CDR1 is MNHNS and CDR2 SASEGT. The CDR3 sequence is 13 residues long. CDR3 nucleotide sequence: TGTGCCAGCAGTCTACCCCGGCGGGCAGGCTACACCTTC. Its translation is CASSLPRRAGYTF.

This clone was picked up a small number of times. This chain uses TRBV10-3 with TRBJ2-4, with unresolved D. Germline V lookup: CDR1 ENHRY, CDR2 SYGVKD. This CDR3 is built from 18 residues. Deletions cut 2 bases from V and 0 bases from J, with 17 bases between. This CDR3 reads CAISEAPWRNLAKNIQYF. The CDR3 region has the DNA TGTGCCATCAGTGAGGCCCCGTGGCGGAACTTAGCCAAAAACATTCAGTACTTC.

This chain joins TRBV6-1 and TRBJ2-2; TRBD1 matches at 7 bases. The germline gives CDR1 MNHNS, CDR2 SASEGT. V was clipped by 10 bases and J by 6 bases; unmatched bases: 11. This CDR3 is built from 14 residues. The CDR3 bases are TGTGCCACCTGGGGACAGAGCGCCCCCGGGGAGCTGTTTTTT. It is translated as CATWGQSAPGELFF.

The V call is TRBV2, the J call TRBJ1-5, with D possibly being TRBD1 (6 bases). The CDR3 is 15 residues long. V lost 6 bases to trimming and J lost 4 bases, with 16 bases between them. Germline CDR1 SNHLY, CDR2 FYNNEI. The DNA for the CDR3 is TGTGCCAGCAGAGACCCGACAGGACCAAATCAGCCCCAGCATTTT. Amino acids: CASRDPTGPNQPQHF.

The chain is built from TRBV6-5 and TRBJ2-2; D is ambiguous. This CDR3 comprises 12 residues. V dropped 5 bases and J dropped 4 bases, with 5 bases sitting between them. Germline values: CDR1 MNHEY, CDR2 SVGAGI. The CDR3 protein is CASSPFTGELFF. The CDR3 DNA sequence: TGTGCCAGCAGTCCGTTCACCGGGGAGCTGTTTTTT.

CDR3 bases: TGTGCCAGCAGCCAGGGCTTGGGGGGGGCCCTGAACACTGAAGCTTTCTTT. Protein sequence: CASSQGLGGALNTEAFF. The rearrangement uses TRBV7-9 and TRBJ1-1; tentative D call: TRBD1 (6 bases). CDR3 size: 17 residues. CDR1 is SEHNR and CDR2 is FQNEAQ in the germline V gene (reference sequence). The ends were cut back, 5 bases at V and 0 bases at J, with 19 bases in the middle. Drawing the rest from reference TRBV7-9 and TRBJ1-1, the complete variable domain is DTGVSQNPRHKITKRGQNVTFRCDPISEHNRLYWYRQTLGQGPEFLTYFQNEAQLEKSRLLSDRFSAERPKGSFSTLEIQRTEQGDSAMYLCASSQGLGGALNTEAFFGQGTRLTVV.